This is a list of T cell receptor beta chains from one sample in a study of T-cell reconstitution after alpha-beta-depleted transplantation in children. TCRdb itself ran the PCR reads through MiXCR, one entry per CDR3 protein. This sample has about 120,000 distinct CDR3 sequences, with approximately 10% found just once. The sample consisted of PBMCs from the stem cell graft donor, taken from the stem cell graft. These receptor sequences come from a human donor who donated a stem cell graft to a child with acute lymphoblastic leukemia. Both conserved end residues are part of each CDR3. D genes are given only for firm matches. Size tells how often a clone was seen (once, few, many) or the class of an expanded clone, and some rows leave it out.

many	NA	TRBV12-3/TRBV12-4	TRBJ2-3	TGTGCCAGCATCCCGGGGTCCCTCCGCACAGATACGCAGTATTTT	CASIPGSLRTDTQYF
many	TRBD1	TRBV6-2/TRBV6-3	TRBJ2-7	TGTGCCAGCAGCCGGAAACAGGGGTCGGACGAGCAGTACTTC	CASSRKQGSDEQYF
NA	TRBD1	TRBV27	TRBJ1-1	TGTGCCAGCAGTCCCCGGGCGACAGGGCCCACTGAAGCTTTCTTT	CASSPRATGPTEAFF
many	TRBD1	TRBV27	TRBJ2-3	TGTGCCAGCAGTTTCCCGACAGGGGGTGCAGATACGCAGTATTTT	CASSFPTGGADTQYF
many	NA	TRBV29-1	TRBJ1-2	TGCAGCGTTGTGGTCTCAGGATTGGATGGCTACACCTTC	CSVVVSGLDGYTF
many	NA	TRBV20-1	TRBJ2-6	TGCAGTGCGAGGACAGTCCAAAGCTCTGGGGCCAACGTCCTGACTTTC	CSARTVQSSGANVLTF
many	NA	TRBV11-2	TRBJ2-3	TGTGCCAGCAGCCGCCCCTGGGATACGCAGTATTTT	CASSRPWDTQYF
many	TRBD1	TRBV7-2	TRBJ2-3	TGTGCCAGCAGCCCCGGGACAGGGGGGGATACGCAGTATTTT	CASSPGTGGDTQYF
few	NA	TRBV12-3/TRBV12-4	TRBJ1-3	TGTGCCAGCAGTTTGGGGGGGGGACCTGGAAACACCATATATTTT	CASSLGGGPGNTIYF
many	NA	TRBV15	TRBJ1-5	TGTGCCACCAGCAGAGCCGTGGACTCTGGGTATCAGCCCCAGCATTTT	CATSRAVDSGYQPQHF
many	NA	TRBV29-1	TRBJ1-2	TGCAGCGTTCAACCGGGCCTAGGGGACTATGGCTACACCTTC	CSVQPGLGDYGYTF
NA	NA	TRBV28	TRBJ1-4	TGTGCCAGCAGGGGATGGGGGATTGGGGAAAAACTGTTTTTT	CASRGWGIGEKLFF
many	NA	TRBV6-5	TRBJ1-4	TGTGCCAGCCTTAAAAGTGTAGGCACTAATGAAAAACTGTTTTTT	CASLKSVGTNEKLFF
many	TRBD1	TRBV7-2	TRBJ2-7	TGTGCCAGCAGCTTAACAGGGGGAGAGCAGTACTTC	CASSLTGGEQYF
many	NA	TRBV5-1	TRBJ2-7	TGCGCCAGCAGACGAGACCGGAGCTCCTACGAGCAGTACTTC	CASRRDRSSYEQYF
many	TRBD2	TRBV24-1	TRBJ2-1	TGTGCCACCAGTGATGGACTAGCGGGGGTGGATGAGCAGTTCTTC	CATSDGLAGVDEQFF
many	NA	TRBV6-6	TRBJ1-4	TGTGCCAGCAGTTTCGGCAGAAAGAATGAAAAACTGTTTTTT	CASSFGRKNEKLFF
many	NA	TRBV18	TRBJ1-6	TGTGCCAGCTCACCACGGGCAGATAATTCACCCCTCCACTTT	CASSPRADNSPLHF
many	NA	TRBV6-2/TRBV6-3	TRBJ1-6	TGTGCCAGCAGTTACTCGCTGTCACCCCTCCACTTT	CASSYSLSPLHF
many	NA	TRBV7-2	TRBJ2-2	TGTGCCAGCAGCTTAGAATCCAGGGGAGTCGCCGGGGAGCTGTTTTTT	CASSLESRGVAGELFF
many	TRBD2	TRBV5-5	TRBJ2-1	TGTGCCAGCAGCTTAGGACTAGCGGGGATCGGTGAGCAGTTCTTC	CASSLGLAGIGEQFF
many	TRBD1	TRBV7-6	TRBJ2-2	TGTGCCAGCAGAAGGGACAGGGGGCCGGGGGAGCTGTTTTTT	CASRRDRGPGELFF
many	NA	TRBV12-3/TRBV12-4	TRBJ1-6	TGTGCCAGCAGTTACTGGAATTCACCCCTCCACTTT	CASSYWNSPLHF
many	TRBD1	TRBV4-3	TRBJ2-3	TGCGCCAGCAGCCAAGATGGGGACAGGGGAGGGGATACGCAGTATTTT	CASSQDGDRGGDTQYF
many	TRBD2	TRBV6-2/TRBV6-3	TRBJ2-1	TGTGCCAGCAGTTTTAGCGGGAGGGCCTTTAATGAGCAGTTCTTC	CASSFSGRAFNEQFF
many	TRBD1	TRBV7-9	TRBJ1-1	TGTGCCAGCAGCTCCGGACAGGGGGCGGAAGGCACTGAAGCTTTCTTT	CASSSGQGAEGTEAFF
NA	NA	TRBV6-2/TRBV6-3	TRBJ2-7	TGTGCCAGCAACCTGGAAATCTCCTACGAGCAGTACTTC	CASNLEISYEQYF
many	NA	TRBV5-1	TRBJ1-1	TGCGCCAGCAGCTACGACAGGAACACTGAAGCTTTCTTT	CASSYDRNTEAFF
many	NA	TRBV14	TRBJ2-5	TGTGCCAGCAGCCAGAGGCTAACAGGGAGAGAGACCCAGTACTTC	CASSQRLTGRETQYF
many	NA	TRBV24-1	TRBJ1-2	TGTGCCACCAGTGAGGAGGGCTGCTATGGCTACACCTTC	CATSEEGCYGYTF
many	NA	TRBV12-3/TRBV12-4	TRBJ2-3	TGTGCCAGCAGTTTAGCGGGGGGGCAAGATACGCAGTATTTT	CASSLAGGQDTQYF
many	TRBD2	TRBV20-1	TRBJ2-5	TGCAGTGCTAGGCGGGGGGGCCCAGAGACCCAGTACTTC	CSARRGGPETQYF
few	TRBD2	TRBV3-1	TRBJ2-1	TGTGCCAGCAGCCCCCCTCCTAGCGGAGACTACAATGAGCAGTTCTTC	CASSPPPSGDYNEQFF
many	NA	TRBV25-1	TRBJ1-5	TGTGCCAGCAGTGACAGGGTTCAGCCCCAGCATTTT	CASSDRVQPQHF
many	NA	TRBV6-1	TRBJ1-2	TGTGCCAGCAGTCCCGACAGGTATATCTATGGCTACACCTTC	CASSPDRYIYGYTF
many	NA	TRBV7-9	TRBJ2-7	TGTGCCAGCAGCTTAGGGCGGGCAGGGCCCTACGAGCAGTACTTC	CASSLGRAGPYEQYF
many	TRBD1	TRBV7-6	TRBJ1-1	TGTGCCAGCAGCCCAGGACAGGGTGTAGAAGCTTTCTTT	CASSPGQGVEAFF
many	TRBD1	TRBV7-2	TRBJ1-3	TGTGCCAGCAGCCCCCAAACAGGGGGAGGAAACACCATATATTTT	CASSPQTGGGNTIYF
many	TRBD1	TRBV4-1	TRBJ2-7	TGCGCCAGCAGCCACCGGACAGGGGAGAATTACGAGCAGTACTTC	CASSHRTGENYEQYF
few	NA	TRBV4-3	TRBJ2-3	TGCGCCAGCAGCCAAGAGAGGCGATATCGCACAGATACGCAGTATTTT	CASSQERRYRTDTQYF
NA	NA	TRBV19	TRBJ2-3	TGTGCCAGTACCCCGAGTCGGAAGAGCACAGATACGCAGTATTTT	CASTPSRKSTDTQYF
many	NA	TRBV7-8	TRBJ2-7	TGTGCCAGCAGCTTAATTTTCGGGGACACCGCAAATTCCTACGAGCAGTACTTC	CASSLIFGDTANSYEQYF
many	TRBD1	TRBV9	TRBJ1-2	TGTGCCAGCAGCATGACGACAGGGGGCGTTCTATTCTATGGCTACACCTTC	CASSMTTGGVLFYGYTF
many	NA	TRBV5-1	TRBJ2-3	TGCGCCAGCAGCTTGATAGGCGGTGCTAGCACAGATACGCAGTATTTT	CASSLIGGASTDTQYF
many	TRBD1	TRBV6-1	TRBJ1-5	TGTGCCAGCAGTCGACAGGGCCACAATCAGCCCCAGCATTTT	CASSRQGHNQPQHF
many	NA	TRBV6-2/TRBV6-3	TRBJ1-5	TGTGCCAGCAGGACAGGTCATAGCAATCAGCCCCAGCATTTT	CASRTGHSNQPQHF
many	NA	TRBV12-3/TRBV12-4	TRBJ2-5	TGTGCCAGCAGTCCTACAGGGTACCAAGAGACCCAGTACTTC	CASSPTGYQETQYF
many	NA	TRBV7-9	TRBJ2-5	TGTGCCAGCGGTGAGGGAGCACAAGAGACCCAGTACTTC	CASGEGAQETQYF
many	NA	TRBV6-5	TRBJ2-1	TGTGCCAGCAGTTCCCTACAGGGTATGAGGTACAATGAGCAGTTCTTC	CASSSLQGMRYNEQFF
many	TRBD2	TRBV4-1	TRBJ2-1	TGCGCCAACACGGGGGGACGGTTAAATGAGCAGTTCTTC	CANTGGRLNEQFF
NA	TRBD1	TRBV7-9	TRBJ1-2	TGTGCCAGCAGCTTAGGCGACAGGGATTCTTTGTATGGCTACACCTTC	CASSLGDRDSLYGYTF
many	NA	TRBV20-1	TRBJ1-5	TGCAGTGCTAGAGCCGGGAATCAGCCCCAGCATTTT	CSARAGNQPQHF
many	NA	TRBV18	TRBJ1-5	TGTGCCAGCTCACCATTGGCACAGGAGAGCAATCAGCCCCAGCATTTT	CASSPLAQESNQPQHF
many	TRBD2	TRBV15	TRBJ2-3	TGTGCCACCAGCAGGGCCACGCGGGGGGGCGAAGATACGCAGTATTTT	CATSRATRGGEDTQYF
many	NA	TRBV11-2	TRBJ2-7	TGTGCCAGCAGCCGTCGGCCAGGGTACCACGAGCAGTACTTC	CASSRRPGYHEQYF
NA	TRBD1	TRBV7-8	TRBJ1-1	TGTGCCAGCAGCGCCGGACAGGGGAAGAACACTGAAGCTTTCTTT	CASSAGQGKNTEAFF
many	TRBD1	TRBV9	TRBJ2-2	TGTGCCAGCAGCATAGAGGGACAGGGCACCGGGGAGCTGTTTTTT	CASSIEGQGTGELFF